This TCR beta chain appears in the sequencing data of a study of blood T cell repertoires in COVID-19. Study information: Acute-phase and convalescent COVID-19 samples originated in the United States, Italy and Spain.

The V and J ends lost 0 bases and 6 bases, in that order; junction bases with no gene match: 4. The length of the CDR3 is 14 residues. In germline, CDR1 is SGHVS, CDR2 FQNEAQ. Method: immunoSEQ multiplex PCR; TCRdb's copy keeps in-frame clones and lacks some. The sample gives a few hundred thousand clones, over 80% of which show up once; 1.9% is in the top ten. The chain joins TRBV7-8 to TRBJ1-2, with 7 bases aligning to TRBD1. The source material was peripheral blood. This TCR derives from a young man who had recovered from COVID-19. The CDR3 bases are TGTGCCAGCAGCTTAGCGTGGGGGACAGATGGCTACACCTTC. This gives the protein CASSLAWGTDGYTF.